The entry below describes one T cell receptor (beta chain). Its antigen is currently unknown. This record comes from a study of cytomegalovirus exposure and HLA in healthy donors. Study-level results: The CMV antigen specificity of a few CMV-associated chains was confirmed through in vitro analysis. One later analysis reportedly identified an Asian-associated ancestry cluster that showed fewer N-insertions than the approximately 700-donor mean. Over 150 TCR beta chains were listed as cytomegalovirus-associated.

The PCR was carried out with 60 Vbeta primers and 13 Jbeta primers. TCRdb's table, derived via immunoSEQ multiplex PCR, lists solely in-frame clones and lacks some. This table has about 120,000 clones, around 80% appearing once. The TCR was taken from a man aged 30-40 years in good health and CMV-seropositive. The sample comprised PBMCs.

CDR3 protein: CASSKGTGANYGYTF. CDR3 DNA: TGTGCCAGCAGTAAAGGCACTGGAGCTAACTATGGCTACACCTTC. This chain joins TRBV7-2 and TRBJ1-2; no firm D call. Per germline, CDR1 SGHTA and CDR2 FQGNSA. Trimming removed 6 bases from V and 0 bases from J, with 14 bases in between. The CDR3 length is 15 residues.